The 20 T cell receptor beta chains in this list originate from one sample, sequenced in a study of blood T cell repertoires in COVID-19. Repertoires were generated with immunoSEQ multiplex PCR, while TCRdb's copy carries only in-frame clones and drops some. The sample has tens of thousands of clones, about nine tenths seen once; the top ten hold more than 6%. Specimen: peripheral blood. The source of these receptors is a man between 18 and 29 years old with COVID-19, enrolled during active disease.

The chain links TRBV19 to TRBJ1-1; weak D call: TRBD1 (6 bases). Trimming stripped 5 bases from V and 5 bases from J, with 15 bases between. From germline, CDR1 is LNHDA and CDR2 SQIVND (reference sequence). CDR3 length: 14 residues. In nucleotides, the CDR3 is TGTGCCAGTAGTCCATCAGGGGTAGGTACTGAAGCTTTCTTT. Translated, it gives CASSPSGVGTEAFF.

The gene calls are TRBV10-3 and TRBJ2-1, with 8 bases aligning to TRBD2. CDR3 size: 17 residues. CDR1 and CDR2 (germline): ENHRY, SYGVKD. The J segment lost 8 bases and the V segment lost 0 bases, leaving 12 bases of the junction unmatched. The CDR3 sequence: CAISESGVVAGRDEQFF. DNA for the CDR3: TGTGCCATCAGTGAGTCGGGAGTAGTAGCGGGGCGAGATGAGCAGTTCTTC.

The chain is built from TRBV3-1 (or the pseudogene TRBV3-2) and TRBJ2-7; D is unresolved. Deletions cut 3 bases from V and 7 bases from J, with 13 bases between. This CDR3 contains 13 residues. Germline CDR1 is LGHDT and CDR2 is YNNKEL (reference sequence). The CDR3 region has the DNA TGTGCCAGCAGCCACGCGCCCCTGAGGGAGCAGTACTTC. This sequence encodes CASSHAPLREQYF.

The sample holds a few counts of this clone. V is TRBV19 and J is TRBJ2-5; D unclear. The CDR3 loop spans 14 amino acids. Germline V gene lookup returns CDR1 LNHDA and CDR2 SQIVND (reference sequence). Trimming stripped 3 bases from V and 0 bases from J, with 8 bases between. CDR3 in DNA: TGTGCCAGTAGTATTAGGAGAAACCAAGAGACCCAGTACTTC. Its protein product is CASSIRRNQETQYF.

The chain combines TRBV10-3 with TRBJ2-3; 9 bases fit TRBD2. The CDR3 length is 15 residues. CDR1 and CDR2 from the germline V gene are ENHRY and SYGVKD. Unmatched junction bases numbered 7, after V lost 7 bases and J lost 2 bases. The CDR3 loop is CAITSGGTDTDTQYF. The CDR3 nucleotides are TGTGCCATCACGAGCGGGGGGACAGACACAGATACGCAGTATTTT.

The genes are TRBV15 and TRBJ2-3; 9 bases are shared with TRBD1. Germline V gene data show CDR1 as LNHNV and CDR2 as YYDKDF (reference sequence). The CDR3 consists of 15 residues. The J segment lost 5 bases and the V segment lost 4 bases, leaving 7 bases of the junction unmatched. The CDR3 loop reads CATSTRQGVRDTQYF. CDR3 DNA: TGTGCCACCAGCACTCGACAGGGGGTGAGAGATACGCAGTATTTT.

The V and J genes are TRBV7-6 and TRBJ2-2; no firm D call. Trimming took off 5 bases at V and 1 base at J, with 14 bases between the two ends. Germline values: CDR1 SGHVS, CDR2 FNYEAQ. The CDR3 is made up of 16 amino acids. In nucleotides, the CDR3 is TGTGCCAGCAGCCCGTCGGGTGGGTTGAACACCGGGGAGCTGTTTTTT. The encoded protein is CASSPSGGLNTGELFF.

DNA for the CDR3: TGTGCCAGCAGTGACCAGGGGACCTCCTCTGGAAACACCATATATTTT. Amino acids: CASSDQGTSSGNTIYF. The chain employs TRBV6-1 and TRBJ1-3; a weak D match, TRBD1 (6 bases). Germline V gives CDR1 MNHNS, CDR2 SASEGT. The germline V and J ends were trimmed by 3 bases and 0 bases, with 12 bases remaining between them. The CDR3 loop spans 16 amino acids.

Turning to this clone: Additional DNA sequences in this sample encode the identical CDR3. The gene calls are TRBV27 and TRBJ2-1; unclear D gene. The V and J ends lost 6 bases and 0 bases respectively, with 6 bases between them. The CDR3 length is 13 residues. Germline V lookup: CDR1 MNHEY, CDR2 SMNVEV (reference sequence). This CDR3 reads CASSLSSYNEQFF. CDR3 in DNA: TGTGCCAGCAGCCTCAGCTCCTACAATGAGCAGTTCTTC.

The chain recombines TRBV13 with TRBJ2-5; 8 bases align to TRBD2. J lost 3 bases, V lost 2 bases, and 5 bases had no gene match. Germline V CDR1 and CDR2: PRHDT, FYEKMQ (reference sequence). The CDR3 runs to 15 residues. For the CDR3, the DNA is TGTGCCAGCAGCTTAATTAGCGGGGAAGAAGAGACCCAGTACTTC. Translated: CASSLISGEEETQYF. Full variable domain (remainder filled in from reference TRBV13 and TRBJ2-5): AAGVIQSPRHLIKEKRETATLKCYPIPRHDTVYWYQQGPGQDPQFLISFYEKMQSDKGSIPDRFSAQQFSDYHSELNMSSLELGDSALYFCASSLISGEEETQYFGPGTRLLVL.

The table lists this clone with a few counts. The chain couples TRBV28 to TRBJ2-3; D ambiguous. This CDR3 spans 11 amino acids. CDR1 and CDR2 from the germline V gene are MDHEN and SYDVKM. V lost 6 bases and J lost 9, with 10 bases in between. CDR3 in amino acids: CASSSYGTQYF. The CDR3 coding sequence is TGTGCCAGCAGCTCCTACGGGACGCAGTATTTT. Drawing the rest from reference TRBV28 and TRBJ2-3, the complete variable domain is DVKVTQSSRYLVKRTGEKVFLECVQDMDHENMFWYRQDPGLGLRLIYFSYDVKMKEKGDIPEGYSVSREKKERFSLILESASTNQTSMYLCASSSYGTQYFGPGTRLTVL.

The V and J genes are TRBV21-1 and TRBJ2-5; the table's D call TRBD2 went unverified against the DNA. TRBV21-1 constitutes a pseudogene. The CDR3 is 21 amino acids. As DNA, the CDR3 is TGTGCCAGCAGCAAATATCGGCACCCTAGACTAGCGGGAGGGAGTCAAGAGACCCAGTACTTC. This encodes CASSKYRHPRLAGGSQETQYF.

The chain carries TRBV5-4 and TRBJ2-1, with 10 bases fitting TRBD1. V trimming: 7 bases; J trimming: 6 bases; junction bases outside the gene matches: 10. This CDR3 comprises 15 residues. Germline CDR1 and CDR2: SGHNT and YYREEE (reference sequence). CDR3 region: CASFPGTGAGNEQFF. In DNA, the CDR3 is TGTGCCAGCTTCCCTGGGACAGGGGCGGGCAATGAGCAGTTCTTC.

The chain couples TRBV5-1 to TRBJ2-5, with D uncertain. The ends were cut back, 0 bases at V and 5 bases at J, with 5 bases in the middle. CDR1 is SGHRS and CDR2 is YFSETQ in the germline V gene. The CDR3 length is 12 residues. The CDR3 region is CASSLVGETQYF. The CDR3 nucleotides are TGCGCCAGCAGCTTGGTCGGGGAGACCCAGTACTTC.

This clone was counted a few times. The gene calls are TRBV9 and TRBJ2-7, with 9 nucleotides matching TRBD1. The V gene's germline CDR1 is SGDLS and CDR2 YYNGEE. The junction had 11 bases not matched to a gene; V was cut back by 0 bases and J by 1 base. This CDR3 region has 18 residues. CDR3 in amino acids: CASSVGGSPGQGSYEQYF. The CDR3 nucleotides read TGTGCCAGCAGCGTAGGGGGGAGCCCGGGACAGGGTTCCTACGAGCAGTACTTC.

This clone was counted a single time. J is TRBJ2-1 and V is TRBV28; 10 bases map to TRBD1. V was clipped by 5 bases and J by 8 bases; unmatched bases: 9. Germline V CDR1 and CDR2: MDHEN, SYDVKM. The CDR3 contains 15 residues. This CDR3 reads CASSPLGQGSDEQFF. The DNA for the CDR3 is TGTGCCAGCAGTCCCCTGGGACAGGGGAGCGATGAGCAGTTCTTC. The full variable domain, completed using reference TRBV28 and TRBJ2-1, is DVKVTQSSRYLVKRTGEKVFLECVQDMDHENMFWYRQDPGLGLRLIYFSYDVKMKEKGDIPEGYSVSREKKERFSLILESASTNQTSMYLCASSPLGQGSDEQFFGPGTRLTVL.

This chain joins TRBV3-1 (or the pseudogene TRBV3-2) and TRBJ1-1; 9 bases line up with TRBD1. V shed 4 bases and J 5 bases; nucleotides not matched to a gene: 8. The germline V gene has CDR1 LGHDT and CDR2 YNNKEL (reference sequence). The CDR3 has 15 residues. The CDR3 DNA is TGTGCCAGCAGCCTTACAGGGGGCTATTGGACTGAAGCTTTCTTT. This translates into CASSLTGGYWTEAFF.

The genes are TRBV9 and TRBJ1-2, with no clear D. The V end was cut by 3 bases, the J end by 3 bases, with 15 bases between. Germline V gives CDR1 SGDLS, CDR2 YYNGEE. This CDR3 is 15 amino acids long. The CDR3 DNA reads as TGTGCCAGCAGCGCCCCCTATAAATCTGACTATGGCTACACCTTC. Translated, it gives CASSAPYKSDYGYTF.

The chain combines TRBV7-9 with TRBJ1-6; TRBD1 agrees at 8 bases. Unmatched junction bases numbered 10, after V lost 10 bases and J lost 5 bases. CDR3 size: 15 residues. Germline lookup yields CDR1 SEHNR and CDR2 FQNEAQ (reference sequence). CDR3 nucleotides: TGTGCCACCAACGAAGGGGACAGGAATAATTCACCCCTCCACTTT. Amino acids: CATNEGDRNNSPLHF.

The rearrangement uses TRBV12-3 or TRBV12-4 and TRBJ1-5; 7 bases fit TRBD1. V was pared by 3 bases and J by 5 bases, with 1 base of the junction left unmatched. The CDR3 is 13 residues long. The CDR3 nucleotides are TGTGCCAGCAGTTTTACAGGGGATCAGCCCCAGCATTTT. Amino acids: CASSFTGDQPQHF.